A selection of T cell receptor beta chains follows, all from one sample in a study of regulatory T cells in long-lasting Graves disease. TCRdb fed the multiplex PCR reads into MiXCR, producing one record per CDR3 protein. Of some 410,000 distinct CDR3 sequences in the sample, 16% are singletons; the top ten hold about 11%. This sample also belongs to another study, concerning T cells in Graves' hyperthyroidism and ophthalmopathy.

Material: peripheral blood mononuclear cells (PBMCs), obtained at new diagnosis, from a patient treated with antithyroid drugs. These receptors all stem from a woman in her thirties with Graves disease. The CDR3 runs from the conserved cysteine through the conserved F or W. The D gene is left open where the match is weak. Part of the rows lack a size; the others show once, few, many or a class for expanded clones.

size	V	J	D	CDR3	DNA
many	TRBV9	TRBJ1-5	TRBD1	CASSAGTGGNQPQHF	TGTGCCAGCAGCGCTGGGACAGGGGGCAATCAGCCCCAGCATTTT
-	TRBV10-3	TRBJ1-2	-	CTTSNYGYTF	TGTACCACCAGTAACTATGGCTACACCTTC
few	TRBV7-9	TRBJ2-7	-	CASSLVGDEQYF	TGTGCCAGCAGCTTAGTAGGGGACGAGCAGTACTTC
many	TRBV28	TRBJ1-5	-	CASSSVLARRDSNQPQHF	TGTGCCAGCAGTTCCGTCCTGGCCCGACGGGATAGCAATCAGCCCCAGCATTTT
few	TRBV13	TRBJ1-1	TRBD1	CASSSTGEVEAFF	TGTGCCAGCAGCTCGACAGGGGAAGTCGAAGCTTTCTTT
-	TRBV7-8	TRBJ1-1	-	CASKETMNTEAFF	TGTGCCTCAAAAGAAACGATGAACACTGAAGCTTTCTTT
-	TRBV5-1	TRBJ2-2	TRBD2	CASSSTAGGGELFF	TGCGCCAGCAGCTCAACGGCGGGGGGCGGGGAGCTGTTTTTT
-	TRBV18	TRBJ2-1	-	CASSREVANEQFF	TGTGCCAGCTCACGTGAAGTGGCGAATGAGCAGTTCTTC
many	TRBV10-3	TRBJ1-1	-	CAISELWALGEAFF	TGTGCCATCAGTGAGTTGTGGGCACTAGGGGAAGCTTTCTTT
many	TRBV30	TRBJ2-7	-	CAWSRGTSYEQYF	TGTGCCTGGAGTAGAGGGACCTCCTACGAGCAGTACTTC
once	TRBV9	TRBJ1-1	-	CASSVDGDLTEAFF	TGTGCCAGCAGCGTAGACGGGGACCTGACTGAAGCTTTCTTT
many	TRBV27	TRBJ1-2	-	CASSSQGHGYTF	TGTGCCAGCAGTTCACAGGGCCATGGCTACACCTTC
many	TRBV7-9	TRBJ1-1	-	CASSPNPLGINTEAFF	TGTGCCAGCAGCCCAAACCCCCTGGGGATTAACACTGAAGCTTTCTTT
few	TRBV18	TRBJ2-7	TRBD1	CASSAGSGTGAYEQYF	TGTGCCAGCTCAGCAGGATCAGGGACAGGGGCCTACGAGCAGTACTTC
few	TRBV14	TRBJ2-1	TRBD2	CASSQDTGGYEQFF	TGTGCCAGCAGCCAAGATACGGGAGGATATGAGCAGTTCTTC
-	TRBV5-1	TRBJ1-4	TRBD1	CASSLYGTANEKLFF	TGCGCCAGCAGCTTGTACGGGACAGCTAATGAAAAACTGTTTTTT
many	TRBV6-2/TRBV6-3	TRBJ2-7	-	CASSYSNEQYF	TGTGCCAGCAGTTACTCGAACGAGCAGTACTTC
-	TRBV7-2	TRBJ2-5	TRBD2	CASRLAGQETQYF	TGTGCCAGCAGGTTAGCGGGCCAAGAGACCCAGTACTTC
many	TRBV6-5	TRBJ2-7	TRBD2	CASSYEAGFNEQYF	TGTGCCAGCAGTTACGAAGCGGGATTTAACGAGCAGTACTTC
few	TRBV3-1	TRBJ2-7	-	CASSQAGRRTLAYEQYF	TGTGCCAGCAGCCAAGCGGGGCGGCGTACCCTTGCCTACGAGCAGTACTTC
many	TRBV5-1	TRBJ1-5	TRBD1	CASSLGSGGRGNQPQHF	TGCGCCAGCAGCTTGGGATCAGGGGGCCGAGGCAATCAGCCCCAGCATTTT
many	TRBV28	TRBJ2-1	-	CASSLSPGLRNEQFF	TGTGCCAGCAGTTTATCTCCCGGGTTGAGGAATGAGCAGTTCTTC
many	TRBV12-3/TRBV12-4	TRBJ2-1	TRBD1	CASSLTGGFDNEQFF	TGTGCCAGCAGTCTCACAGGGGGATTTGACAATGAGCAGTTCTTC
-	TRBV7-2	TRBJ2-7	-	CASSSREGRPSSAQYF	TGTGCCAGCAGCTCACGCGAGGGAAGGCCCTCCTCCGCGCAGTACTTC
-	TRBV7-9	TRBJ2-2	-	CASSGAHWRDTGELFF	TGTGCCAGCAGCGGCGCTCACTGGCGGGACACCGGGGAGCTGTTTTTT
many	TRBV10-3	TRBJ2-3	TRBD2	CAAGERERITDTQYF	TGTGCCGCGGGGGAGCGGGAGAGGATAACAGATACGCAGTATTTT
many	TRBV28	TRBJ1-1	-	CASSPLGGYRTEAFF	TGTGCCAGCAGTCCGCTCGGGGGATATAGAACTGAAGCTTTCTTT
many	TRBV19	TRBJ1-2	-	CASSIITAGGYGYTF	TGTGCCAGTAGTATCATTACAGCTGGCGGCTATGGCTACACCTTC
many	TRBV11-2	TRBJ1-5	-	CASSLQQGSNQPQHF	TGTGCCAGCAGCTTACAACAGGGTTCCAATCAGCCCCAGCATTTT
many	TRBV7-9	TRBJ2-7	-	CASSLGGLRNEQYF	TGTGCCAGCAGCTTAGGGGGGCTGCGGAACGAGCAGTACTTC
many	TRBV11-2	TRBJ1-1	TRBD1	CASSRRGGGGRLNTEAFF	TGTGCCAGCAGCCGACGGGGCGGAGGGGGCCGGTTGAACACTGAAGCTTTCTTT
few	TRBV7-2	TRBJ2-7	-	CASSPGGSARHEQYF	TGTGCCAGCAGCCCCGGGGGATCCGCTAGGCACGAGCAGTACTTC
few	TRBV6-2/TRBV6-3	TRBJ2-7	-	CASSYSRQTTYEQYF	TGTGCCAGCAGTTACTCGCGGCAGACCACCTACGAGCAGTACTTC
many	TRBV18	TRBJ2-7	-	CASSFSPSSYEQYF	TGTGCCAGCTCATTTTCTCCTAGCTCCTACGAGCAGTACTTC
many	TRBV20-1	TRBJ2-3	-	CSARASGFAADTQYF	TGCAGTGCTAGAGCGTCAGGGTTTGCTGCAGATACGCAGTATTTT
many	TRBV2	TRBJ2-5	TRBD1	CAKDRGQVQETQYF	TGTGCCAAAGACAGGGGCCAGGTCCAAGAGACCCAGTACTTC
-	TRBV6-2/TRBV6-3	TRBJ2-1	-	CASSEAANEQFF	TGTGCCAGCAGTGAAGCCGCCAATGAGCAGTTCTTC
many	TRBV20-1	TRBJ2-1	TRBD2	CSASPPSGLYNEQFF	TGCAGTGCGAGTCCCCCTAGCGGGTTATACAATGAGCAGTTCTTC
many	TRBV28	TRBJ2-4	-	CASSFQQGGIQYF	TGTGCCAGCAGTTTCCAGCAGGGCGGCATTCAGTACTTC
-	TRBV28	TRBJ1-2	-	CATRRGGMTAGYTF	TGTGCCACCCGACGAGGAGGGATGACGGCTGGCTACACCTTC
few	TRBV20-1	TRBJ2-5	-	CSARTGPGETQYF	TGCAGTGCTAGGACAGGCCCCGGGGAGACCCAGTACTTC
few	TRBV10-3	TRBJ2-7	TRBD2	CAISESSGEQYF	TGTGCCATCAGTGAGTCTAGCGGGGAGCAGTACTTC
many	TRBV18	TRBJ2-7	-	CASSQASGPYEQYF	TGTGCCAGCAGCCAGGCATCAGGGCCCTACGAGCAGTACTTC
many	TRBV5-1	TRBJ2-1	TRBD2	CASFLNPGTSGRNEQFF	TGCGCCAGCTTTCTCAATCCCGGGACTAGCGGACGGAATGAGCAGTTCTTC
-	TRBV11-3	TRBJ2-4	-	CASGPGRGQTLAKNIQYF	TGTGCCAGCGGCCCCGGGAGGGGGCAGACCCTAGCCAAAAACATTCAGTACTTC
many	TRBV11-2	TRBJ2-5	TRBD2	CASSHPPVAGDGGGTQYF	TGTGCCAGCAGTCACCCCCCGGTAGCGGGAGATGGGGGGGGGACCCAGTACTTC
few	TRBV10-3	TRBJ1-4	TRBD1	CAIRQDRENEKLFF	TGTGCCATCAGACAAGACAGGGAGAATGAAAAACTGTTTTTT
-	TRBV7-3	TRBJ2-1	-	CASSGNSGADNEQFF	TGTGCCAGCAGCGGAAATAGCGGAGCGGACAATGAGCAGTTCTTC
-	TRBV5-1	TRBJ2-2	-	CASSFRATGELFF	TGCGCCAGCAGCTTCAGGGCCACCGGGGAGCTGTTTTTT
many	TRBV6-2/TRBV6-3	TRBJ2-1	TRBD1	CASSPTGLEQFF	TGTGCCAGCAGTCCGACAGGGTTGGAGCAGTTCTTC
many	TRBV7-9	TRBJ1-1	-	CASSLASAGAGLEAFF	TGTGCCAGCAGCTTAGCGTCAGCAGGGGCCGGCCTTGAAGCTTTCTTT